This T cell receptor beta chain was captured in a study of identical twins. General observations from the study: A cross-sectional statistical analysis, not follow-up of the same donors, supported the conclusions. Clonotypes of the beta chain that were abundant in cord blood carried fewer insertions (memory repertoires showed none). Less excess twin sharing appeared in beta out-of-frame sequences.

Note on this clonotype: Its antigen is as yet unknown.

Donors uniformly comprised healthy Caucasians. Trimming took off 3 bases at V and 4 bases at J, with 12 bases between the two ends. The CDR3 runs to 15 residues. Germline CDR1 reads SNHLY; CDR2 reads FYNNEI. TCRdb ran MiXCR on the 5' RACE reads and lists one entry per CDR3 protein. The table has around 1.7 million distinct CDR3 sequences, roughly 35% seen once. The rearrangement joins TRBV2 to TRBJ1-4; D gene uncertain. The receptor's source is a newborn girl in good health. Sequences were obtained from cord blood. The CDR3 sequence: CASSDFGQHNEKLFF. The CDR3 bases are TGTGCCAGCAGTGATTTTGGGCAGCATAATGAAAAACTGTTTTTT.